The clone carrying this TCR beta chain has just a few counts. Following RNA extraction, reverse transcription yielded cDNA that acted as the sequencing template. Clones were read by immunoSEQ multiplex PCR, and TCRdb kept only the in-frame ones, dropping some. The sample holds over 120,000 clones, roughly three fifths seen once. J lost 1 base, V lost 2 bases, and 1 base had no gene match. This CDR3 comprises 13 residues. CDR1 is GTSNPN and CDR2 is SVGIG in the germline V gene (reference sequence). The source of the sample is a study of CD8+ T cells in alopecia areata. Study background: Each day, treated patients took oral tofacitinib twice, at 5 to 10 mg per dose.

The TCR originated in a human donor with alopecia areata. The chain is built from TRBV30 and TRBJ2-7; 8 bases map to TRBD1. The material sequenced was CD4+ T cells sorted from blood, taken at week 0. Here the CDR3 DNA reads TGTGCCTGGAGTTGGACAGGGTCCTACGAGCAGTACTTC. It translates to CAWSWTGSYEQYF.